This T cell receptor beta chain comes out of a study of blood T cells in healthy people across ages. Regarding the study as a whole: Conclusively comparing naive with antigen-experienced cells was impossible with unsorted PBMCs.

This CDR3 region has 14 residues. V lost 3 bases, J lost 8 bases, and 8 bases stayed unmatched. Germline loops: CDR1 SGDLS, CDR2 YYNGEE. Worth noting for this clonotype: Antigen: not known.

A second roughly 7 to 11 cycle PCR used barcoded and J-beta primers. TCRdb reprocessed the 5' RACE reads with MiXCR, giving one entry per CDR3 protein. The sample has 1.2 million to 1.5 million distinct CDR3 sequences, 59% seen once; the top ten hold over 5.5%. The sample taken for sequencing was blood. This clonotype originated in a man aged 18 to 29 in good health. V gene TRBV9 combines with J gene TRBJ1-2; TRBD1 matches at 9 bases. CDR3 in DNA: TGTGCCAGCAGCGCCCTGGGACAGGGTGGAGGCTACACCTTC. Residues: CASSALGQGGGYTF. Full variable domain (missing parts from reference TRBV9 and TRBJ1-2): DSGVTQTPKHLITATGQRVTLRCSPRSGDLSVYWYQQSLDQGLQFLIQYYNGEERAKGNILERFSAQQFPDLHSELNLSSLELGDSALYFCASSALGQGGGYTFGSGTRLTVV.